This TCR beta chain was captured by sequencing in a study of CD8 T cells in Susac syndrome. This clonotype has a single count. The germline V gene has CDR1 MGHRA and CDR2 YSYEKL. The CDR3 loop spans 13 amino acids. V was trimmed by 3 bases and J by 3 bases, leaving 6 bases between them. Blood CD8+ and CD4+ T cells underwent high-throughput TCR beta sequencing. The controls were healthy donors who were matched for age and sex. Negative isolation was used for CD8+ and CD4+ T cells and FACS enrichment for TEMRA cells. A quantity of about 0.5 to 1 ug RNA underwent reverse transcription using random hexamers. immunoSEQ multiplex PCR amplified TCR beta CDR3 across 54 Vbeta, 13 Jbeta. TCRdb itself ran the immunoSEQ multiplex PCR reads through MiXCR, one entry per CDR3 protein. Of 65,000 to 75,000 distinct CDR3 sequences listed, just under 95% were seen once; the top ten hold about 0.22%.

Sequencing was done on a sample of CD8+ T cells from PBMCs. The sequence came from a human donor in good health. The V gene is TRBV4-1, the J gene TRBJ2-1; D gene uncertain. The CDR3: CASSQVHYNEQFF. In DNA, the CDR3 is TGCGCCAGCAGCCAGGTACACTACAATGAGCAGTTCTTC.